This section outlines one T cell receptor beta chain sequence together with its context. Its antigen remains unidentified. Trimming stripped 0 bases from V and 4 bases from J, with 13 bases between. The V gene's germline CDR1 is SGHDN and CDR2 FVKESK. CDR3 length: 15 amino acids. The data were taken from a study of PD-L1 blockade in urothelial cancer. Study at large: Blood drawn 3 weeks (second dose) and 6 weeks after treatment start was analyzed. A median blood sample held 141,255 T cells and 80,000 or so unique TCRs. Findings of the study overall: Larger 3-week expansion of tumor-associated blood clones was seen in durable-benefit patients.

Libraries were prepared by immunoSEQ multiplex PCR; TCRdb keeps only in-frame clonotypes and omits some of them. This repertoire shows 40,000 to 45,000 clones, more than 75% found once; its top ten account for roughly 3.1%. Each patient gave between 1 and 8 samples of peripheral blood mononuclear cells, which were collected pretreatment and during treatment. The input for sequencing was PBMCs, taken around atezolizumab (anti-PD-L1) treatment. V is TRBV14 and J is TRBJ2-7; D perhaps matches TRBD2 (5 bases). The clonotype comes from a man in his 70s with urothelial cancer. The CDR3: CASSQEPGRTYEQYF. For the CDR3, the DNA is TGTGCCAGCAGCCAAGAACCGGGTCGGACTTACGAGCAGTACTTC.